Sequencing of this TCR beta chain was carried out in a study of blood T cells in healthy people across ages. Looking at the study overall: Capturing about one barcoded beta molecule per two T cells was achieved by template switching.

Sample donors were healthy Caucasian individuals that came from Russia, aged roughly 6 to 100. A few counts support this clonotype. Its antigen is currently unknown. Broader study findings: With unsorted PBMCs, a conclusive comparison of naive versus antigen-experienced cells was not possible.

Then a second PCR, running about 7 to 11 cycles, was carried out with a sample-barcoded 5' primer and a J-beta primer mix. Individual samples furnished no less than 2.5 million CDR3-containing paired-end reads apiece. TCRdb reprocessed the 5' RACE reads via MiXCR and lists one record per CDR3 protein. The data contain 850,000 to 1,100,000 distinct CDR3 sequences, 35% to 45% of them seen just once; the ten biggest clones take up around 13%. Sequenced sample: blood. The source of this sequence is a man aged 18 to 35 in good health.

The CDR3 spells CASSEGHEQYF. CDR3 sequence (DNA): TGTGCCAGCAGTGAGGGACACGAGCAGTACTTC. J is TRBJ2-7 and V is TRBV25-1; D is tentatively TRBD1 or TRBD2 (5 bases each). The V gene's germline CDR1 is MGHDK and CDR2 SYGVNS. The CDR3 length is 11 residues. The germline V and J ends were trimmed by 3 bases and 5 bases, with 5 bases remaining between them.